The text below deals with one T cell receptor (beta chain). These data are taken from a study of blood T cell repertoires in COVID-19. V was shortened by 3 bases and J by 6 bases, with 8 bases between the two germline ends. The CDR3 contains 12 residues. CDR1 is SEHNR and CDR2 is FQNEAQ in the germline V gene (reference sequence). The data were produced by immunoSEQ multiplex PCR, yet TCRdb's version contains in-frame clones alone and is incomplete. The data show some 170,000 clones, 87% seen once. Sequenced: PBMCs or T cells enriched from blood (not recorded which). The TCR comes from a human donor with acute COVID-19. The donor label of this sample is uncertain. This chain joins TRBV7-9 and TRBJ1-2, with D hard to call. The CDR3 sequence is CASSFSGNGYTF. The CDR3, as DNA: TGTGCCAGCAGCTTTTCCGGGAATGGCTACACCTTC.